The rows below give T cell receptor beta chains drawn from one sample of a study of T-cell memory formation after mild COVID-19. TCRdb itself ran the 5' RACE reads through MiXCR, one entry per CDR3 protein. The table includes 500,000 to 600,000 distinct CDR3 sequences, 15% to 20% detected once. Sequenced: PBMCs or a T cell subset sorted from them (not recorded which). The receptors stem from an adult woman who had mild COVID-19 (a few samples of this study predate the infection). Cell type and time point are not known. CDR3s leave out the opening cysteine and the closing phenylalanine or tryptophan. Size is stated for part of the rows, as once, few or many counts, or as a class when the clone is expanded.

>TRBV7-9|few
ASSGTTRSGANVLT
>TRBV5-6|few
ASRSLEGVQPDTQY
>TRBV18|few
ASSEARDTEAF
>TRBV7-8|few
ASSLVVGSNSLQH
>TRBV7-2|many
ASSLAGGSSYEQY
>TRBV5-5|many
ASSPVHAGKETQY
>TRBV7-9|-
ASSGGTASYEQY
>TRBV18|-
ASSPPSSGGFSYEQY
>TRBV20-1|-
SARDRGLAEEQF
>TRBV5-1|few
ASSLAGTEWEKLF
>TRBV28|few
ASGLSAGGVLDEQY
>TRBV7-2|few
ASSLRVAGVWETQY
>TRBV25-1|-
ASSEPLPPYGYT
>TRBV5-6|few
ASSLFPGGYT
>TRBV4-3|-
ASSQDLFDTEAF
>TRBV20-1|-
SARDSHRSNYGYT
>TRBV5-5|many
ASSLLSGANNEQF
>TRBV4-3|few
ASSQGNTLTGELF
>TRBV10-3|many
AINEPGDEKLF
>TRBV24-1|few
ATSDLRFPSYNEQF
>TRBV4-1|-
ASSQLLGTLYEQY
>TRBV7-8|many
AITLIQGNVHTGELF
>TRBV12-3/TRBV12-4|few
ASSLAEGSSYEQY
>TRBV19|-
ASSIQGRDNEQF
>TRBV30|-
ASERRGGTEAF
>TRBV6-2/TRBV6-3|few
ASADYLEIQY